This entry features one TCR beta chain sequence. What it binds is unknown. Trimming pared 1 base from V and 7 bases from J, leaving 8 bases between. There are 14 residues in the CDR3. This sample is drawn from a study of human T cells and chemical hapten exposure. The template was total RNA from unfractionated whole blood. Study observations and caveats: DPC sensitization left the count of TCRs above 1 in 1000 unchanged.

Authors' analysis steps: Counts of TCRs in each sample centred on a median of about 99,000 and extended from roughly 25,000 to 750,000. One entry per CDR3 protein results from TCRdb running MiXCR on the 5' RACE reads. The V and J calls here are based on TCRdb, not the publication. Found here are over 70,000 distinct CDR3 sequences, approximately 15% of them singletons; the top ten hold about 6.5%. The chain joins TRBV12-3 or TRBV12-4 to TRBJ1-6, with D perhaps TRBD1 (6 bases). The TCR comes from a female donor in good health. The CDR3 protein is CASSLGTVNSPLHF. The DNA for the CDR3 is TGTGCCAGCAGTTTAGGGACAGTCAATTCACCCCTCCACTTT.